The clone carrying this TCR beta chain was counted only a few times. Its cognate antigen is unknown. TCRdb passed the 5' RACE reads through MiXCR, listing each CDR3 protein once. The sample includes 40,000 to 45,000 distinct CDR3 sequences, about 23% of them seen just once. The germline V gene has CDR1 SGHRS and CDR2 YFSETQ. CDR3 length: 16 residues. V was trimmed by 1 base and J by 3 bases, leaving 15 bases between them. The time point: blood at routine non-recurrence follow-up after resection. This record comes from a study of spatial heterogeneity in lung cancer. About the study: PBMC samples from follow-up, where available, were sequenced a median of roughly two years after resection.

Study outcomes and limitations: More often at tumor resection than at routine follow-up, ubiquitous expanded tumor TCRs were detected in the blood.

The chain carries TRBV5-1 and TRBJ2-3; D unclear. The material sequenced was PBMCs, taken at follow-up. This clonotype was sampled from a female donor with early-stage non-small cell lung cancer. The DNA for the CDR3 is TGCGCCAGCAGCTTGAACCCATCAAGGTCGACAGATACGCAGTATTTT. The encoded protein is CASSLNPSRSTDTQYF.